This T cell receptor beta chain was captured by sequencing in a study of long-term antiretroviral therapy in people with HIV. V was pared by 3 bases and J by 3 bases, with 3 bases of the junction left unmatched. Looked up from germline, CDR1 is SGHRS and CDR2 is YFSETQ. The CDR3 is made up of 14 amino acids. Samples were assayed with immunoSEQ v3.0 at survey level. Sequencing used immunoSEQ multiplex PCR; TCRdb keeps in-frame clones, though not all of them. The data show under 30,000 clones, 88% seen once. The clonotype originates from a man aged 45 to 65 with HIV. This chain links TRBV5-1 with TRBJ2-3; 8 positions agree with TRBD2. The sample consisted of unsorted PBMCs, taken roughly 5 years before starting antiretroviral therapy. CDR3 nucleotides: TGCGCCAGCAGCTATCCTAGCGGGACAGATACGCAGTATTTT. Its translation: CASSYPSGTDTQYF.